This is a list of T cell receptor beta chains from one sample in a study of T cells in Graves' hyperthyroidism and ophthalmopathy. TCRdb analysed the multiplex PCR reads with MiXCR anew, one entry per CDR3 protein. The table has a few hundred thousand distinct CDR3 sequences, 13% to 15% seen once. Sequencing used blood. Source of these receptors: a middle-aged woman with Graves' hyperthyroidism that later progressed to Graves' ophthalmopathy. Each CDR3 is given with its conserved first and last residue. Each record gives: clone size, J gene, D gene, CDR3 length, V gene, CDR3 DNA, CDR3 protein. D genes are given only for firm matches. Clone size, where shown, is once, few, many, or a class for clones that have expanded.

many	TRBJ1-5	NA	15	TRBV28	TGTGCCAGCAGTTTATTCCCCTATAGCAATCAGCCCCAGCATTTT	CASSLFPYSNQPQHF
many	TRBJ1-5	NA	16	TRBV20-1	TGCAGTGCTAGAGAAGTCGGCAGATATAGCAATCAGCCCCAGCATTTT	CSAREVGRYSNQPQHF
many	TRBJ2-5	NA	13	TRBV28	TGTGCCAGCGGTTACCTAAACCAAGAGACCCAGTACTTC	CASGYLNQETQYF
many	TRBJ2-1	NA	13	TRBV19	TGTGCCAGTACCCGGGGGAGAGACAATGAGCAGTTCTTC	CASTRGRDNEQFF
many	TRBJ2-1	NA	13	TRBV7-9	TGTGCCAGCGTGGAGGCTTCCTACAATGAGCAGTTCTTC	CASVEASYNEQFF
NA	TRBJ2-5	TRBD1	13	TRBV29-1	TGCAGAGGTCGGGACAGCAGACAAGAGACCCAGTACTTC	CRGRDSRQETQYF
few	TRBJ2-7	NA	14	TRBV4-1	TGCGCCAGCAGCCAAGCGGAGAGCTCCTACGAGCAGTACTTC	CASSQAESSYEQYF
many	TRBJ2-6	TRBD2	17	TRBV19	TGTGCCAGTACAAGGCTAGCGGGAGTTGGTGGGGCCAACGTCCTGACTTTC	CASTRLAGVGGANVLTF
once	TRBJ2-2	NA	13	TRBV19	TGTGCCTCGGGGAGGGGGCAGGTCGGGGAGCTGTTTTTT	CASGRGQVGELFF
many	TRBJ2-5	NA	13	TRBV2	TGTGCCAGCAGTGACCCTAGCCAAGAGACCCAGTACTTC	CASSDPSQETQYF
NA	TRBJ2-7	TRBD1	15	TRBV19	TGTGCCAGTAGTATCCGAGGGGGCTACACCTACGAGCAGTACTTC	CASSIRGGYTYEQYF
many	TRBJ2-3	TRBD1	18	TRBV9	TGTGCCAGCAGCCGCCCCCGTGGACAGGCCAGGGTCCCAGATACGCAGTATTTT	CASSRPRGQARVPDTQYF
many	TRBJ2-7	TRBD1	14	TRBV15	TGTGCCACCAGCAGAGTAAAGGGGGCCATCGAGCAGTACTTC	CATSRVKGAIEQYF
few	TRBJ1-2	TRBD1	13	TRBV20-1	TGCAGTGCTGAGCAGGGGGTGAGATATGGCTACACCTTC	CSAEQGVRYGYTF
many	TRBJ2-1	NA	17	TRBV7-9	TGTGCCAGCAGCTTAAGGCTAGCGCGACCGGCCTACAATGAGCAGTTCTTC	CASSLRLARPAYNEQFF